This entry lists 3 T cell receptor beta chains sequenced from one sample in a study of CD8 T cells in ankylosing spondylitis. TCRdb redid the calling of the 5' RACE reads with MiXCR, one entry per CDR3 protein. The sample gives about 450,000 distinct CDR3 sequences, approximately 26% of which show up once; under 0.9% is in the top ten. Their target antigens are unknown. Regarding the study as a whole: Blood from ankylosing spondylitis patients appeared to carry a characteristic roughly 8-variant TCR beta motif.

Material for sequencing was blood, either unsorted or a sorted T cell fraction (not recorded which). These receptors all come from a male donor with ankylosing spondylitis.

The chain carries TRBV20-1 and TRBJ1-5; D is unclear. CDR3 length: 12 amino acids. Deletions cut 3 bases from V and 4 bases from J, with 7 bases between. Per germline, CDR1 DFQATT and CDR2 SNEGSKA (reference sequence). CDR3 in amino acids: CSASNSNQPQHF. In DNA form, the CDR3 reads TGCAGTGCTAGTAACTCGAATCAGCCCCAGCATTTT.

The V gene is TRBV25-1, the J gene TRBJ1-1; 7 positions agree with TRBD1. V shed 6 bases, J shed 0 bases, and the junction held 4 bases outside the gene matches. Per germline, CDR1 MGHDK and CDR2 SYGVNS. This CDR3 contains 14 residues. This chain's CDR3 is CASRGQVVNTEAFF. CDR3 nucleotides: TGTGCCAGCAGAGGACAGGTGGTGAACACTGAAGCTTTCTTT.

Worth noting for this clonotype: The junction departs from the called germline gene at one end, perhaps through a read error. The chain has TRBV4-2 and TRBJ2-1, with D uncertain. CDR1 LGHNA and CDR2 YNFKEQ come from the germline V gene. This CDR3 has 13 residues. CDR3 in amino acids: CASSQDQEPRRVF. CDR3 coding DNA: TGTGCCAGCAGCCAAGACCAGGAGCCCCGGAGAGTCTTC.